A selection of T cell receptor beta chains follows, all from one sample in a study of shared clonotypes between healthy human individuals. Sequencing used immunoSEQ multiplex PCR; TCRdb keeps in-frame clones, though not all of them. The sample has hundreds of thousands of clones; roughly 70% are singletons. Sequenced sample: memory CD4+ T cells sorted from blood. The source of these receptors is a man aged 30 to 39 in good health. The conserved cysteine and the conserved F or W are not part of the CDR3 here. The listing skips clone size in some rows; elsewhere it reads once, few, many or a size class.

CDR3aa: ASSTYPRTGPQH; v_gene: TRBV9; j_gene: TRBJ1-5; abundance: -
CDR3aa: ASSLEGDPGEKLF; v_gene: TRBV5-1; j_gene: TRBJ1-4; abundance: -
CDR3aa: ASSTGQGSNQPQH; v_gene: TRBV5-8; j_gene: TRBJ1-5; abundance: -
CDR3aa: ASSPDGYGVPQH; v_gene: TRBV2; j_gene: TRBJ1-5; abundance: -
CDR3aa: ASSSTSPEAF; v_gene: TRBV18; j_gene: TRBJ1-1; abundance: -
CDR3aa: ASSPTRDFGELF; v_gene: TRBV18; j_gene: TRBJ2-2; abundance: once
CDR3aa: ASSVGSGLGGTDTQY; v_gene: TRBV9; j_gene: TRBJ2-3; abundance: -
CDR3aa: SVDFLASGYRTDTQY; v_gene: TRBV29-1; j_gene: TRBJ2-3; abundance: -
CDR3aa: ASSLCYGYT; v_gene: TRBV27; j_gene: TRBJ1-2; abundance: -
CDR3aa: SVEEWDRGCLGGLVNQPQH; v_gene: TRBV29-1; j_gene: TRBJ1-5; abundance: -
CDR3aa: ASSIRELSYEQY; v_gene: TRBV19; j_gene: TRBJ2-7; abundance: many
CDR3aa: ASKSLANTDTQY; v_gene: TRBV2; j_gene: TRBJ2-3; abundance: few
CDR3aa: ASGAHTEAF; v_gene: TRBV6-6; j_gene: TRBJ1-1; abundance: -
CDR3aa: ASRRASGSWTQY; v_gene: TRBV6-5; j_gene: TRBJ2-5; abundance: -
CDR3aa: AWSSLAGSKILQETQY; v_gene: TRBV30; j_gene: TRBJ2-5; abundance: -
CDR3aa: ASSLEGGPWTQY; v_gene: TRBV5-4; j_gene: TRBJ2-5; abundance: many
CDR3aa: ASSRMVSSVEQY; v_gene: TRBV28; j_gene: TRBJ2-7; abundance: -
CDR3aa: ASTLAYEQY; v_gene: TRBV6-5; j_gene: TRBJ2-7; abundance: -
CDR3aa: ASSLGREETQY; v_gene: TRBV5-5; j_gene: TRBJ2-5; abundance: -
CDR3aa: ASRGTGTGLNYGYT; v_gene: TRBV28; j_gene: TRBJ1-2; abundance: -
CDR3aa: ASSLSGNEQY; v_gene: TRBV7-2; j_gene: TRBJ2-7; abundance: -
CDR3aa: ASSRGQQETQY; v_gene: TRBV18; j_gene: TRBJ2-5; abundance: once
CDR3aa: ASSLDGPGSNSNQPQH; v_gene: TRBV7-2; j_gene: TRBJ1-5; abundance: -
CDR3aa: ASSYSPLH; v_gene: TRBV6-5; j_gene: TRBJ1-6; abundance: -
CDR3aa: ARSLRRRKGSMGAGSYNEQF; v_gene: TRBV5-3; j_gene: TRBJ2-1; abundance: -
CDR3aa: ASSPGPQETQY; v_gene: TRBV7-2; j_gene: TRBJ2-5; abundance: few
CDR3aa: ASRSPGRAGDYGYT; v_gene: TRBV28; j_gene: TRBJ1-2; abundance: -
CDR3aa: ASSHILAGAYEQY; v_gene: TRBV11-2; j_gene: TRBJ2-7; abundance: -
CDR3aa: ASSGAGDSYEQY; v_gene: TRBV5-1; j_gene: TRBJ2-7; abundance: -
CDR3aa: AWSPGLAGVNEQF; v_gene: TRBV30; j_gene: TRBJ2-1; abundance: once
CDR3aa: ASSQGLGTSGGLNTEAF; v_gene: TRBV4-3; j_gene: TRBJ1-1; abundance: many
CDR3aa: ASTLWGVEIDTQY; v_gene: TRBV7-9; j_gene: TRBJ2-3; abundance: -
CDR3aa: ASSSTGTTGEKRYEQY; v_gene: TRBV7-7; j_gene: TRBJ2-7; abundance: -
CDR3aa: ASSVMGGPPDTQY; v_gene: TRBV9; j_gene: TRBJ2-3; abundance: -
CDR3aa: ASTLEQGRGYT; v_gene: TRBV28; j_gene: TRBJ1-2; abundance: -
CDR3aa: ASSLVMGYEQY; v_gene: TRBV5-4; j_gene: TRBJ2-7; abundance: -
CDR3aa: ASSFGPTYNEQF; v_gene: TRBV7-3; j_gene: TRBJ2-1; abundance: once
CDR3aa: ASSTGTSGTNTGELF; v_gene: TRBV5-4; j_gene: TRBJ2-2; abundance: -
CDR3aa: ASSVAGHTAGTQY; v_gene: TRBV9; j_gene: TRBJ2-5; abundance: -
CDR3aa: ASSQTGSSYNEQF; v_gene: TRBV7-2; j_gene: TRBJ2-1; abundance: -
CDR3aa: SVEPTIGNTIY; v_gene: TRBV29-1; j_gene: TRBJ1-3; abundance: -
CDR3aa: ASSVGLNTGELF; v_gene: TRBV7-2; j_gene: TRBJ2-2; abundance: few
CDR3aa: ASSLFGTDTQY; v_gene: TRBV7-3; j_gene: TRBJ2-3; abundance: -
CDR3aa: ASSASKGSVSYEQY; v_gene: TRBV28; j_gene: TRBJ2-7; abundance: -
CDR3aa: ASSLVFTVEQY; v_gene: TRBV5-8; j_gene: TRBJ2-7; abundance: few
CDR3aa: ASSEATAKNTEAF; v_gene: TRBV6-1; j_gene: TRBJ1-1; abundance: -
CDR3aa: AWTMTGGAYEQY; v_gene: TRBV30; j_gene: TRBJ2-7; abundance: -
CDR3aa: ASSLGVQFPNYGYT; v_gene: TRBV7-2; j_gene: TRBJ1-2; abundance: -
CDR3aa: ASSPWTGGSNQPQH; v_gene: TRBV7-8; j_gene: TRBJ1-5; abundance: -
CDR3aa: ASSASGTTLYEQY; v_gene: TRBV7-2; j_gene: TRBJ2-7; abundance: -
CDR3aa: ASSLRLGTYNEQF; v_gene: TRBV5-5; j_gene: TRBJ2-1; abundance: -
CDR3aa: ASNSGRAYEEQY; v_gene: TRBV9; j_gene: TRBJ2-7; abundance: -
CDR3aa: ASSRDLLTDTQY; v_gene: TRBV19; j_gene: TRBJ2-3; abundance: -
CDR3aa: ASNPGQGNEQY; v_gene: TRBV25-1; j_gene: TRBJ2-7; abundance: -
CDR3aa: ASSPRQGATSGANVLT; v_gene: TRBV19; j_gene: TRBJ2-6; abundance: -